Listed here is a single T cell receptor (beta chain). As yet, its antigen is unknown. The data belong to a study of T cell responses to AZD1222 COVID-19 vaccine. Study-level points and caveats: Unmutated variant regions are reportedly the target of nearly half of TCRs that are spike-specific.

CDR3 size: 16 residues. The germline V gene has CDR1 SGHVS and CDR2 FQNEAQ. Trimming left V 5 bases short and J 0 bases short, with 13 bases between. Assay used: immunoSEQ multiplex PCR; TCRdb lists only in-frame clones, some missing. This sample has approximately 110,000 clones; roughly 87% occur once, and the top ten carry roughly 2.5%. Sequences were derived from peripheral blood, sampled 28 days after the second AZD1222 dose. This sequence joins TRBV7-8 and TRBJ1-4; D is ambiguous. The receptor comes from an adult who received the AZD1222 COVID-19 vaccine. The CDR3 DNA follows: TGTGCCAGCAGCCGGGCGCACGGGGCAACTAATGAAAAACTGTTTTTT. It encodes CASSRAHGATNEKLFF.